This T cell receptor (beta chain) was identified during a study of control samples from healthy donors and cancer patients. Per germline, CDR1 MDHEN and CDR2 SYDVKM. The ends lost 1 base at V and 10 bases at J; junction bases unmatched: 10. The CDR3 totals 16 residues. Clones were read by immunoSEQ multiplex PCR, and TCRdb kept only the in-frame ones, dropping some. The data contain approximately 99,000 clones, almost 85% of them seen just once; the ten biggest clones take up about 7%. The receptor comes from a man aged 18 to 35 in good health. Sample: blood. The V gene is TRBV28, the J gene TRBJ1-6; 7 bases map to TRBD1. The CDR3 region is CASSLYPDRTRSPLHF. CDR3 nucleotides: TGTGCCAGCAGTTTATATCCGGACAGGACTCGGTCACCCCTCCACTTT.